Below, 11 T cell receptor beta chains from the same sample are listed, as sequenced in a study of blood T cell repertoires in COVID-19. TCRdb's table, derived via immunoSEQ multiplex PCR, lists solely in-frame clones and lacks some. The table includes 90,000 to 100,000 clones, about nine tenths detected once. The source material was peripheral blood. Receptors were obtained from a man aged 55 to 69 with COVID-19, enrolled during active disease.

The gene calls are TRBV7-6 and TRBJ2-1; 10 positions agree with TRBD2. V lost 0 bases, J lost 8 bases, and 4 bases stayed unmatched. Germline values: CDR1 SGHVS, CDR2 FNYEAQ. The length of the CDR3 is 15 residues. The CDR3 reads CASSLAASGSYEQFF. The CDR3, as DNA: TGTGCCAGCAGCTTAGCGGCTAGCGGGAGCTATGAGCAGTTCTTC.

The chain carries TRBV2 and TRBJ2-2, with D unresolved. Trimming stripped 7 bases from V and 1 base from J, with 10 bases between. In germline, CDR1 is SNHLY, CDR2 FYNNEI. The CDR3 loop spans 14 amino acids. The CDR3: CASILELNTGELFF. CDR3 nucleotides: TGTGCCAGCATTCTAGAGCTGAACACCGGGGAGCTGTTTTTT.

This clone was seen only once. The V call is TRBV18, the J call TRBJ2-7; a possible D gene is TRBD2 (6 bases). This CDR3 is built from 14 residues. The V end was cut by 3 bases, the J end by 5 bases, with 14 bases between. Germline lookup yields CDR1 KGHSH and CDR2 LQKENI. In nucleotides, the CDR3 is TGTGCCAGCTCACCCGGGGGACGGGTCGACGAGCAGTACTTC. It codes for CASSPGGRVDEQYF. The full variable domain, its missing parts supplied by reference TRBV18 and TRBJ2-7, is NAGVMQNPRHLVRRRGQEARLRCSPMKGHSHVYWYRQLPEEGLKFMVYLQKENIIDESGMPKERFSAEFPKEGPSILRIQQVVRGDSAAYFCASSPGGRVDEQYFGPGTRLTVT.

This clone appeared once. The chain employs TRBV19 and TRBJ2-4; D remains ambiguous. Trimming left V 5 bases short and J 11 bases short, with 10 bases between. Germline CDR1 is LNHDA and CDR2 is SQIVND (reference sequence). This CDR3 contains 11 residues. The CDR3 DNA sequence: TGTGCCAGTAGTTCCCCCCTAGTTCAGTACTTC. Protein sequence: CASSSPLVQYF.

V gene TRBV18 combines with J gene TRBJ2-7; TRBD1 agrees at 7 bases. Germline trimming cut 3 bases from V and 7 bases from J; bases unmatched to any gene: 3. This CDR3 is built from 12 residues. The germline CDR1 and CDR2 sequences are KGHSH and LQKENI. CDR3 amino acids: CASSPQGEEQYF. CDR3 bases: TGTGCCAGCTCACCCCAGGGGGAAGAGCAGTACTTC.

Only a few counts were recorded for this clone. The rearrangement links TRBV3-1 (or the pseudogene TRBV3-2) to TRBJ1-5; 12 bases agree with TRBD1. Germline CDR1 LGHDT, CDR2 YNNKEL (reference sequence). The CDR3 contains 16 residues. V lost 1 base and J lost 4; bases outside the gene matches: 2. The CDR3 bases are TGTGCCAGCAGCCAAGGGGACAGGGGGCGAAATCAGCCCCAGCATTTT. Translated, it gives CASSQGDRGRNQPQHF.

The V and J genes are TRBV10-3 and TRBJ2-1; 8 bases line up with TRBD1. The V gene's germline CDR1 is ENHRY and CDR2 SYGVKD. The CDR3 is made up of 15 amino acids. With V trimmed by 7 bases and J by 8 bases, 13 bases remained unmatched. For the CDR3, the DNA is TGTGCCATCAAACAGGGGGACGGGAGCGGTCATGAGCAGTTCTTC. This sequence encodes CAIKQGDGSGHEQFF.

The chain uses TRBV6-5 and TRBJ2-7, with 7 bases aligning to TRBD2. Germline V gene data show CDR1 as MNHEY and CDR2 as SVGAGI. V dropped 0 bases and J dropped 3; count of bases not matched to a gene: 5. The CDR3 covers 15 residues. CDR3 DNA: TGTGCCAGCAGTTACTCGCGGGAGTCGTTCTACGAGCAGTACTTC. Residues: CASSYSRESFYEQYF.

The chain joins TRBV19 to TRBJ2-1, with 9 bases that match TRBD1. This CDR3 contains 14 residues. After removal of 4 bases from V and 5 bases from J, the junction contained 3 bases not matched to a gene. CDR1 is LNHDA and CDR2 is SQIVND in the germline V gene (reference sequence). Here the CDR3 DNA reads TGTGCCAGTAGTACGGGACAGGGCCACAATGAGCAGTTCTTC. Amino acid sequence: CASSTGQGHNEQFF.

The chain has TRBV10-3 and TRBJ2-7; D is unclear. The CDR3 is 13 amino acids. Germline V gene lookup returns CDR1 ENHRY and CDR2 SYGVKD. V lost 3 bases, J lost 7 bases, and 13 bases lay in between. The CDR3 DNA reads TGTGCCATCAGTGAAAAAGAGTTGAGGGAGCAGTACTTC. Translated: CAISEKELREQYF.

The gene calls are TRBV19 and TRBJ2-3; 8 bases agree with TRBD1. The CDR3 is made up of 14 amino acids. Germline CDR1 is LNHDA and CDR2 is SQIVND (reference sequence). The CDR3 DNA reads as TGTCTGGGTGAGTGGGACAGGAGCACAGATACGCAGTATTTT. This encodes CLGEWDRSTDTQYF.